The T cell receptor (beta chain) described here comes from a study of post-analysis software for immune sequencing data. Carried by the TCR beta cDNA libraries were unique molecular identifiers. One entry per CDR3 protein results from TCRdb running MiXCR on the PCR reads. The data hold about 810,000 distinct CDR3 sequences, with 53% observed a single time. Study-wide results and caveats: For normalized Chao1 diversity, multiple sclerosis patients scored significantly lower than controls did. Patients used a few TRBV segments, including TRBV5-6, TRBV5-1 and TRBV20-1, more often than controls.

A note on this clonotype: The target antigen is unknown.

Germline V gene sequence: CDR1 SQVTM, CDR2 ANQGSEA. Trimming removed 3 bases from V and 8 bases from J, with 7 bases in between. This CDR3 is built from 10 residues. The sequenced sample consisted of blood. The sequence was collected from a girl aged 5 to 17 with multiple sclerosis. This chain links TRBV29-1 with TRBJ1-2, with D tentatively TRBD1 (6 bases). The CDR3 loop is CSVDRGGYTF. DNA of the CDR3: TGCAGCGTTGACAGGGGCGGCTACACCTTC.